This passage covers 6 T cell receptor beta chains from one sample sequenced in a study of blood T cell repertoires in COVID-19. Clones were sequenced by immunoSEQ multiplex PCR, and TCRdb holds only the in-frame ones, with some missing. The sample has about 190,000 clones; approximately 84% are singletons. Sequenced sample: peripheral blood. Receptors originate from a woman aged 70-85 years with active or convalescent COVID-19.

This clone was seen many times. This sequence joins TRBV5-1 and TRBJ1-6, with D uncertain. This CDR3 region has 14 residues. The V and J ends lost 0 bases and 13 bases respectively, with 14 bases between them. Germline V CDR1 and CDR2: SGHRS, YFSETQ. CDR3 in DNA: TGCGCCAGCAGCTTGGCCTTCAGGTCTGATCCCCTCCACTTT. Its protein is CASSLAFRSDPLHF. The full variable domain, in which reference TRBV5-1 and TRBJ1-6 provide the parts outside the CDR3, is KAGVTQTPRYLIKTRGQQVTLSCSPISGHRSVSWYQQTPGQGLQFLFEYFSETQRNKGNFPGRFSGRQFSNSRSEMNVSTLELGDSALYLCASSLAFRSDPLHFGNGTRLTVT.

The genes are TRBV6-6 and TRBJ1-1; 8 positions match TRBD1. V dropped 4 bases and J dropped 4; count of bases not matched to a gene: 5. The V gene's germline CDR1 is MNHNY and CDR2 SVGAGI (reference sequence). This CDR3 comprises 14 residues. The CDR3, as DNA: TGTGCCAGCAGTTCAAGACAGGGGACCACTGAAGCTTTCTTT. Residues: CASSSRQGTTEAFF.

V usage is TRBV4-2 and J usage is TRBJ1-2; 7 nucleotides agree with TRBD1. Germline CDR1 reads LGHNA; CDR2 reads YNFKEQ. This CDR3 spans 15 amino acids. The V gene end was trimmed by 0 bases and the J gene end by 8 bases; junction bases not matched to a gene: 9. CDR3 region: CASSQDGQGDGGYTF. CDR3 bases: TGTGCCAGCAGCCAAGATGGCCAGGGGGATGGGGGCTACACCTTC.

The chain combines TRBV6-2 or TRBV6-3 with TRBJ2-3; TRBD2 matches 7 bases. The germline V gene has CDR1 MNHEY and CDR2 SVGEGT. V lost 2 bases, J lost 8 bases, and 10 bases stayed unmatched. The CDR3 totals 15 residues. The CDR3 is CASSYLSTGGTTQYF. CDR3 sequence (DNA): TGTGCCAGCAGTTACCTCTCTACGGGGGGAACTACGCAGTATTTT.

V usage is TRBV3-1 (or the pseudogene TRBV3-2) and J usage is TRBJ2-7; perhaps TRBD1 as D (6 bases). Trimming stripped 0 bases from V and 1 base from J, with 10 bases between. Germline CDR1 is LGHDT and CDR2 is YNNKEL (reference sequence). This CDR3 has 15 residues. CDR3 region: CASSQEGHSSYEQYF. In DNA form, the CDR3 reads TGTGCCAGCAGCCAAGAGGGACACTCTTCCTACGAGCAGTACTTC.

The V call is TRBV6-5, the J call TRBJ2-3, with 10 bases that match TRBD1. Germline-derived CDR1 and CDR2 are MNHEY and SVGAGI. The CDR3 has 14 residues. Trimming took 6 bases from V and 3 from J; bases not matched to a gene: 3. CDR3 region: CASSRQGATDTQYF. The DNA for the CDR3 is TGTGCCAGCAGCAGACAGGGGGCTACAGATACGCAGTATTTT.